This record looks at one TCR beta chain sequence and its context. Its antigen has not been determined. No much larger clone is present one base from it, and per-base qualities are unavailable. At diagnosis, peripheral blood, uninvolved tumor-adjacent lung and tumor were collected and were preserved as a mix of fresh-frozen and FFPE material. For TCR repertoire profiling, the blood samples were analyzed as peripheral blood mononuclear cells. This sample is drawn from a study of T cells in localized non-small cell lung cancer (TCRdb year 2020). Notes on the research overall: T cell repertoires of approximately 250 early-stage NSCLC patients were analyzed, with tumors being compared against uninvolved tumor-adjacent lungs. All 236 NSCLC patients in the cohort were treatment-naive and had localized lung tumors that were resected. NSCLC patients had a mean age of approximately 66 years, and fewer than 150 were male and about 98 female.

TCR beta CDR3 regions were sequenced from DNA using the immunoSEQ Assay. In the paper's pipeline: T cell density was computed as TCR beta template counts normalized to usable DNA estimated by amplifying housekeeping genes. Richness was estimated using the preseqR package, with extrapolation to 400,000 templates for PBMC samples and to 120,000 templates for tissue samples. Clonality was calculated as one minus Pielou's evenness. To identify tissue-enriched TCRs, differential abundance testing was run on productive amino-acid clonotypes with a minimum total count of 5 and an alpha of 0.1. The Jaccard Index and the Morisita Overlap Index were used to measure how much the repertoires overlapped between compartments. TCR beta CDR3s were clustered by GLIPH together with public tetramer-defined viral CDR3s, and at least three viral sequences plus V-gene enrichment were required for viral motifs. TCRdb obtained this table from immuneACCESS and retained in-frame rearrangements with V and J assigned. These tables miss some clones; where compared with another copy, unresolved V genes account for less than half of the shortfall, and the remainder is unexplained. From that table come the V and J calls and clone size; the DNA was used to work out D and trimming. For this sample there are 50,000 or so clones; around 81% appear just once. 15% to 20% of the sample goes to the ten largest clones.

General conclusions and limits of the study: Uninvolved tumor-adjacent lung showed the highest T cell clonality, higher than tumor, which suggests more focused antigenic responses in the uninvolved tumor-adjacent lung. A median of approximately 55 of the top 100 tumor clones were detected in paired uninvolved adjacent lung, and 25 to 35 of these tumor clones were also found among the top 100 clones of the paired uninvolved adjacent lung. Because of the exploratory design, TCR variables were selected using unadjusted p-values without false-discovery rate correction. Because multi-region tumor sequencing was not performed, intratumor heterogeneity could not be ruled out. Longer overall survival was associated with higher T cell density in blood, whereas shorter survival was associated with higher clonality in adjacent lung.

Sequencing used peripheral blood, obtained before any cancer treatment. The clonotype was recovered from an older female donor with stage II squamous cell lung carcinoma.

The sequence in DNA is TGTGCCAGCAGCGTAGATAACAGGGAATTAGGAGGCTACACCTTC. It encodes CASSVDNRELGGYTF. Here the chain combines TRBV9 and TRBJ1-2; possibly the D gene is TRBD1, per 6 matching bases. The CDR3 covers 15 residues, taking in both the cysteine and the phenylalanine. The entry retains the CDR3 DNA only, 45 bases that are in frame from base 1. V is clipped by 0 bases and J by 8 bases, and the sequence between their germline boundaries is 17 bases long. CDR1 SGDLS and CDR2 YYNGEE were looked up in the germline V gene.